This T cell receptor (beta chain) appears in the sequencing data of a study of CD4+ T cells in melanoma. General study points: A reported correlation linked neoantigen-specific CD4+ T cells to CD8+, macrophage and B cell function. In melanoma, neoantigen-specific CD4+ T cells reportedly differed in differentiation state.

To note about this clone: Its antigen remains unknown.

The CDR3 sequence is 16 residues long. Germline V gives CDR1 LGHNA, CDR2 YSLEER. J was trimmed by 5 bases and V by 4 bases; bases with no gene match: 10. Using immunoSEQ multiplex PCR, the repertoire was profiled, and TCRdb retains in-frame clones only, with some absent. The repertoire includes more than 90,000 clones, 92% of them detected once, and 3.3% sits in the top ten. The rearrangement links TRBV4-3 to TRBJ2-7, with 11 nucleotides matching TRBD1. This receptor was identified in a human donor with melanoma. Sequencing was carried out using peripheral blood. Written as DNA, the CDR3 is TGCGCCAGCAGCCGAAACCACCGGACAGGGGGCAACGAGCAGTACTTC. Translating it yields CASSRNHRTGGNEQYF.